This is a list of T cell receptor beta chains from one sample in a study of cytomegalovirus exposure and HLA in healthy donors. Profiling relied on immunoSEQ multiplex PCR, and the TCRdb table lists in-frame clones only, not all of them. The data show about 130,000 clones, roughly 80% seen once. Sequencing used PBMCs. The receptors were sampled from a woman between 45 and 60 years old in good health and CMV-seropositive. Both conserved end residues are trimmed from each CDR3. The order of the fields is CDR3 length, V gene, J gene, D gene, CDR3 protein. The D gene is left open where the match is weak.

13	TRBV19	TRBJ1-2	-	ASTPKPGYGNGYT
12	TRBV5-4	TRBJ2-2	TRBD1	ASKGTGDTGELF
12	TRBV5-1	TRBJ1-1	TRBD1	ASSLVGQGAFAF
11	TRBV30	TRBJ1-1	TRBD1	AWRTGGETEAF
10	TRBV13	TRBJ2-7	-	ASSLSSYEQY
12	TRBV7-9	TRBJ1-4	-	ASTPTATNEKLF
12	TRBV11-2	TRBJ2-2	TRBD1	ASRGQANTGELF
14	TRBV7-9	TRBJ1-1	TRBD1	SSSFRGQGTNTEAF
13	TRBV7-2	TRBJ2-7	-	ASSLEAGKSYEQY
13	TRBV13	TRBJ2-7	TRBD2	ASSLGLAGGREQY
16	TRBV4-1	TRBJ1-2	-	ASSQRFRFSAGHYGYT
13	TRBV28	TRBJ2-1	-	ASSLRPTSSGEQF
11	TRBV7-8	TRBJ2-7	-	ASSLNLDYEQY
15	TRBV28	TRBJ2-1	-	ASSLGQAPFSYNEQF
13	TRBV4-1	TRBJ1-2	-	ASSLHGAGSYGYT
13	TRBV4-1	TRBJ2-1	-	ASSPRTERFDEQF
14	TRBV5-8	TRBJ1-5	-	ASSLDRGARNQPQH
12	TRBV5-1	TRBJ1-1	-	ASSLDRANTEAF
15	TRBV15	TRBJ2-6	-	ATSRDIASFGANVLT
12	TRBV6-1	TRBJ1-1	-	ASSEVEENTEAF
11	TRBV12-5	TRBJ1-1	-	ASGLVTSTEAF
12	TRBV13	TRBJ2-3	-	ASGGSYLTDTQY
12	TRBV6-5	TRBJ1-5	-	ASSYSLGRQPQH
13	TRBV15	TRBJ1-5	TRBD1	ATSGPRTEQGAQH
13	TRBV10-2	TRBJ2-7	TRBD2	ASRNGGGGYYEQY
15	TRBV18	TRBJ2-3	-	ASSPEIALLRTDTQY
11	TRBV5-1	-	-	ASSLYRSYEQY
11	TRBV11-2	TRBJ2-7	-	VSSLVYSYEQY
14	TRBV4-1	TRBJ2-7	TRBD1	ASSQPGTARSYEQY